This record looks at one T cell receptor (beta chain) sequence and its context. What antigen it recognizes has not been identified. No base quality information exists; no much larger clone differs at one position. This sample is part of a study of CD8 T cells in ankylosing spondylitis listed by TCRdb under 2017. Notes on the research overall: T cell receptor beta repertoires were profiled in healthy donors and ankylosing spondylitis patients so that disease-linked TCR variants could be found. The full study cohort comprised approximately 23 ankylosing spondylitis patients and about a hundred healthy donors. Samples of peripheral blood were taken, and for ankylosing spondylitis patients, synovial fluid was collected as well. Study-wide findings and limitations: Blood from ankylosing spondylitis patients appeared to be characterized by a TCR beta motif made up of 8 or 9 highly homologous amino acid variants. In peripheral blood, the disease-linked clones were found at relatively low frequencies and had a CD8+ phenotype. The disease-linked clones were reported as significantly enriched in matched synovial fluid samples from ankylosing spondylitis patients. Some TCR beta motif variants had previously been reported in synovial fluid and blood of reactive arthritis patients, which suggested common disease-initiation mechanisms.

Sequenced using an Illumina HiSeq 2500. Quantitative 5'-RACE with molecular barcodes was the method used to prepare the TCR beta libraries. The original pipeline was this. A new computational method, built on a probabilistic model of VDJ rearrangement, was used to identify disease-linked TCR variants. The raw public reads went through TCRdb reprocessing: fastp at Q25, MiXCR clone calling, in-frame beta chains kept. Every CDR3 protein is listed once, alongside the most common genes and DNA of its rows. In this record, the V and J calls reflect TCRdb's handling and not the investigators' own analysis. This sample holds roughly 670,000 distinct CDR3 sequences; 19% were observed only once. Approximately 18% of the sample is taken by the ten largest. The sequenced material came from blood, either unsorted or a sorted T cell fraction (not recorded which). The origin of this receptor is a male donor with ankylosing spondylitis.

The encoded CDR3 is CASSPSTGAVDTQYF. The sequence in DNA is TGTGCCAGCTCACCAAGTACCGGGGCCGTGGATACGCAGTATTTT. The receptor chain draws on TRBV18 and TRBJ2-3, with the D call perhaps TRBD1 or TRBD2, as 5 bases match in each case. V is reduced by 2 bases and J by 6 bases, leaving a spacing of 15 bases between them. Including the terminal cysteine and phenylalanine, the CDR3 comprises 15 residues. Only the CDR3 part of the read is kept: 45 bases, read in frame from the first base. CDR1 KGHSH and CDR2 LQKENI are derived from the germline V gene.